This T cell receptor (beta chain) was identified during a study of early T cells in non-severe SARS-CoV-2 infection. Across the whole study: Unpaired chains resulted from sequencing bulk RNA of unsorted whole blood.

Separate cDNA molecules each had unique molecular identifiers attached to them. Each CDR3 protein is one row after TCRdb ran MiXCR on the 5' RACE reads. The sample records 60,000 to 65,000 distinct CDR3 sequences, 8% to 9% being singletons. This clonotype was observed a handful of times. The target antigen is unknown. This CDR3 is 17 amino acids long. Germline trimming cut 4 bases from V and 5 bases from J; bases unmatched to any gene: 11. In germline, CDR1 is MGHRA, CDR2 YSYEKL. Study results and caveats: Private and CD4 specificities were missed by VDJdb matching, skewed to anti-spike CD8.

The TCR sequence derives from an adult who was a healthcare worker with PCR-confirmed SARS-CoV-2 infection or an uninfected control (not recorded which). The chain uses TRBV4-1 and TRBJ2-7, with 13 bases fitting TRBD2. Source: whole blood, taken at baseline. This CDR3 is CASSLQTLGLAGDEQYF. DNA for the CDR3: TGCGCCAGCAGCCTCCAAACGTTAGGACTAGCGGGAGACGAGCAGTACTTC.